The 18 T cell receptor beta chains below come from one sample, sequenced in a study of T cell responses to AZD1222 COVID-19 vaccine. Produced via immunoSEQ multiplex PCR; TCRdb's table is partial and in-frame only. This sample has more than 75,000 clones; roughly 90% occur once, and the top ten carry less than 9%. The specimen comprised peripheral blood, sampled 28 days after the second AZD1222 dose. The source of these receptors is an adult who received the AZD1222 COVID-19 vaccine.

V is TRBV16 and J is TRBJ1-1; a weak D match, TRBD1 (6 bases). The CDR3 length is 16 residues. V gave up 0 bases and J gave up 3 bases, with 14 bases separating them. Per germline, CDR1 KGHSY and CDR2 FQNENV. CDR3 sequence (DNA): TGTGCCAGCAGCCAATCAGGGGGGAATTTGGACACTGAAGCTTTCTTT. This gives the protein CASSQSGGNLDTEAFF.

For the CDR3, the DNA is TGTGCCAGCAGTGACAAGGACAGAAACTATAATTCACCCCTCCACTTT. It codes for CASSDKDRNYNSPLHF. The chain recombines TRBV6-1 with TRBJ1-6; possibly TRBD1 for D (6 bases). The CDR3 extends over 16 amino acids. V lost 3 bases and J 3 bases, leaving 12 bases between the germline ends. Germline values: CDR1 MNHNS, CDR2 SASEGT.

The chain employs TRBV7-2 and TRBJ2-5, with D perhaps TRBD1 or TRBD2 (5 bases each). This CDR3 spans 13 amino acids. Trimming left V 5 bases short and J 4 bases short, with 11 bases between. In germline, CDR1 is SGHTA, CDR2 FQGNSA. The CDR3 here is CASSRGVRETQYF. The CDR3 nucleotides read TGTGCCAGCAGCCGGGGCGTGAGAGAGACCCAGTACTTC.

The rearrangement joins TRBV18 to TRBJ1-1; 12 bases align to TRBD1. The CDR3 length is 17 residues. J was trimmed by 5 bases and V by 2 bases; bases with no gene match: 9. Germline CDR1 reads KGHSH; CDR2 reads LQKENI. The CDR3 DNA sequence: TGTGCCAGCTCACCAAGCGGGACAGGGGGCGTTTTGACTGAAGCTTTCTTT. It translates to CASSPSGTGGVLTEAFF.

This chain links TRBV10-3 with TRBJ1-5; possibly TRBD1 for D (6 bases). The CDR3 has 16 amino acids. The germline V gene encodes CDR1 ENHRY and CDR2 SYGVKD. The ends were cut back, 2 bases at V and 1 base at J, with 12 bases in the middle. DNA of the CDR3: TGTGCCATCAGTGAGAGCAGGGGACGGAGCAATCAGCCCCAGCATTTT. Amino acids: CAISESRGRSNQPQHF.

The rearrangement uses TRBV2 and TRBJ2-2, with 7 nucleotides matching TRBD1. The CDR3 length is 14 residues. V shed 4 bases and J 2 bases; nucleotides not matched to a gene: 1. Per the germline V gene, CDR1 is SNHLY and CDR2 is FYNNEI. CDR3 DNA sequence: TGTGCCAGCAGTGGACAGGGCAACACCGGGGAGCTGTTTTTT. Its protein product is CASSGQGNTGELFF.

The chain joins TRBV7-8 to TRBJ2-2; the match to TRBD2 covers 8 bases. The ends lost 5 bases at V and 5 bases at J; junction bases unmatched: 7. CDR3 length: 15 amino acids. Germline CDR1 is SGHVS and CDR2 is FQNEAQ. The CDR3 DNA reads as TGTGCCAGCAGCCCCCTAGCGGGCTATACCGGGGAGCTGTTTTTT. It translates to CASSPLAGYTGELFF.

The chain uses TRBV5-1 and TRBJ2-1; 10 nucleotides agree with TRBD1. The CDR3 loop spans 14 amino acids. CDR1 is SGHRS, CDR2 YFSETQ, per germline. V lost 4 bases and J lost 5; bases outside the gene matches: 3. The CDR3: CASSGTGVHNEQFF. The CDR3 DNA reads TGCGCCAGCAGCGGGACAGGGGTCCACAATGAGCAGTTCTTC.

V and J are TRBV3-1 (or the pseudogene TRBV3-2) and TRBJ1-2; D is uncertain. The CDR3 has 13 residues. The germline gives CDR1 LGHDT, CDR2 YNNKEL (reference sequence). V lost 3 bases and J lost 2, with 7 bases in between. CDR3 in amino acids: CASSQLQNYGYTF. In DNA, the CDR3 is TGTGCCAGCAGCCAGCTCCAGAACTATGGCTACACCTTC.

The chain has TRBV14 and TRBJ1-3, with 8 bases identical to TRBD1. Germline values: CDR1 SGHDN, CDR2 FVKESK. V lost 2 bases to trimming and J lost 5 bases; unmatched junction nucleotides: 5. This CDR3 spans 15 amino acids. CDR3 DNA sequence: TGTGCCAGCAGCCAACCAGGGGGCGATCGAAACACCATATATTTT. Protein product: CASSQPGGDRNTIYF.

This clone appeared once. The V call is TRBV5-1, the J call TRBJ2-7, with D possibly called TRBD1 or TRBD2 (6 bases each). Germline V gene lookup returns CDR1 SGHRS and CDR2 YFSETQ. Trimming left V 5 bases short and J 2 bases short, with 11 bases between. This CDR3 is 13 amino acids long. The CDR3, as DNA: TGCGCCAGCAGAGAGGGGGGAACCTACGAGCAGTACTTC. It yields the protein CASREGGTYEQYF.

This chain joins TRBV5-6 and TRBJ1-5, with D unresolved. Trimming pared 0 bases from V and 4 bases from J, leaving 5 bases between. Germline V CDR1 and CDR2: SGHDT, YYEEEE. This CDR3 is 13 amino acids long. Here the CDR3 DNA reads TGTGCCAGCAGCTTGGGCCAGAATCAGCCCCAGCATTTT. Protein: CASSLGQNQPQHF.

The V call is TRBV11-2, the J call TRBJ2-7; TRBD1 agrees at 9 bases. CDR3 length: 14 amino acids. With 7 bases clipped from V and 0 bases from J, the junction kept 4 bases outside the gene matches. Germline V lookup: CDR1 SGHAT, CDR2 FQNNGV. CDR3 sequence: CASTGTGNSYEQYF. Written as DNA, the CDR3 is TGTGCCAGCACAGGGACAGGGAACTCCTACGAGCAGTACTTC. Filled out from reference TRBV11-2 and TRBJ2-7, the complete variable domain reads EAGVAQSPRYKIIEKRQSVAFWCNPISGHATLYWYQQILGQGPKLLIQFQNNGVVDDSQLPKDRFSAERLKGVDSTLKIQPAKLEDSAVYLCASTGTGNSYEQYFGPGTRLTVT.

The chain is built from TRBV28 and TRBJ2-3, with 12 bases identical to TRBD2. The CDR3 totals 14 residues. Germline values: CDR1 MDHEN, CDR2 SYDVKM. The V and J ends lost 3 bases and 9 bases, in that order; junction bases with no gene match: 4. The chain's CDR3 is CASSLASGRATQYF. For the CDR3, the DNA is TGTGCCAGCAGTTTGGCTAGCGGGAGGGCCACGCAGTATTTT. Together with reference TRBV28 and TRBJ2-3, the CDR3 gives the full variable domain: DVKVTQSSRYLVKRTGEKVFLECVQDMDHENMFWYRQDPGLGLRLIYFSYDVKMKEKGDIPEGYSVSREKKERFSLILESASTNQTSMYLCASSLASGRATQYFGPGTRLTVL.

The chain is built from TRBV7-8 and TRBJ1-3; possible D gene TRBD1, 6 bases. The CDR3 covers 15 residues. Germline CDR1 is SGHVS and CDR2 is FQNEAQ. Trimming pared 4 bases from V and 4 bases from J, leaving 14 bases between. CDR3 residues: CASSSDRLNGNTIYF. CDR3 nucleotides: TGTGCCAGCAGCTCCGACAGGCTTAACGGAAACACCATATATTTT.

Remarks on this clone: At one end, the junction sequence differs from germline, possibly due to a read error. This chain joins TRBV6-1 and TRBJ1-5, with no clear D. From germline, CDR1 is MNHNS and CDR2 SASEGT. CDR3 length: 16 amino acids. The CDR3 here is CASREGRAISNQPQHF. In nucleotides, the CDR3 is TGTGCCAGCAGAGAAGGACGGGCGATTAGCAATCAGCCCCAGCATTTT.

This rearrangement joins TRBV2 to TRBJ1-1; D unresolved. Per the germline V gene, CDR1 is SNHLY and CDR2 is FYNNEI. This CDR3 is built from 15 residues. Trimming took 4 bases from V and 0 from J, leaving 12 bases between them. The CDR3 DNA reads as TGTGCCAGCAGTGTAGACCCTGGCATGAACACTGAAGCTTTCTTT. Translation gives CASSVDPGMNTEAFF.

This clone was counted a single time. The CDR3 DNA sequence: TGTGCCAGTAGTATCGCTACCAATCAAGAGACCCAGTACTTC. It is translated as CASSIATNQETQYF. The chain employs TRBV19 and TRBJ2-5; no reliable D call. V was trimmed by 3 bases and J by 2 bases, leaving 10 bases between them. This CDR3 has 14 amino acids. Germline CDR1 is LNHDA and CDR2 is SQIVND (reference sequence).